This T cell receptor (beta chain) was obtained from a study of cytomegalovirus exposure and HLA in healthy donors. Study-wide results and limits: Later, an analysis showed that TCR beta chains associated with HLA were more clonally expanded than others that were equally common.

For this clone: Its target is unknown.

The PCR contained 60 Vbeta and 13 Jbeta primers. Sequencing used immunoSEQ multiplex PCR; TCRdb keeps in-frame clones, though not all of them. Of under 150,000 clones in the sample, roughly 65% were seen once. The CDR3 sequence is 14 residues long. V was clipped by 1 base and J by 4 bases; unmatched bases: 5. From germline, CDR1 is SGHKS and CDR2 YYEKEE (reference sequence). The clonotype comes from a man aged 35 to 55 in good health and CMV-seropositive. The V and J genes are TRBV5-5 and TRBJ2-7; 7 bases match TRBD1. The source material was PBMCs. In DNA, the CDR3 is TGTGCCAGCAGCTTGTATAGGGGGCCGTACGAGCAGTACTTC. This sequence encodes CASSLYRGPYEQYF.